This T cell receptor beta chain was recovered during a study of T cells in Graves' hyperthyroidism and ophthalmopathy. Patients with uncontrolled infections, other autoimmune diseases, pregnancy or lactation were excluded. This clonotype was seen a few times. CDR1 and CDR2 (germline): MNHNS, SASEGT. The J segment lost 4 bases and the V segment lost 6 bases, leaving 8 bases of the junction unmatched. The CDR3 covers 15 residues. RNA transcripts were the template for amplifying TCR beta CDR3 regions. First-round RT-PCR of the TCR CDR3 relied on the HTBI primer set. TCRdb fed the multiplex PCR reads into MiXCR, producing one record per CDR3 protein. Among hundreds of thousands of distinct CDR3 sequences listed, under 15% were seen once.

The sequence derives from a young woman with Graves' hyperthyroidism. The chain joins TRBV6-1 to TRBJ1-3, with TRBD1 matching over 8 bases. Sample: blood. CDR3 nucleotide sequence: TGTGCCAGCAGCCCGACAGGGGCTTACGGAAACACCATATATTTT. This encodes CASSPTGAYGNTIYF.